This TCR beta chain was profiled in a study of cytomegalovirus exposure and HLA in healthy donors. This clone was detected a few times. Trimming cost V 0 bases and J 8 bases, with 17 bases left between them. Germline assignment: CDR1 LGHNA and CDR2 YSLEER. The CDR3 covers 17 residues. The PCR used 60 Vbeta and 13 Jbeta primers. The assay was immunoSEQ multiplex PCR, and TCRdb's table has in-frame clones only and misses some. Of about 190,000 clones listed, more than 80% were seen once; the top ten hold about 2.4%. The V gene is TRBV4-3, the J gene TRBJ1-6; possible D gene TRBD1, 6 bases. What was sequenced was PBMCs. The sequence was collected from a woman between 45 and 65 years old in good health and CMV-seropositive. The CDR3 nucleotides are TGCGCCAGCAGCCAAGATTTGGGGGGGGGCGGGTATTCACCCCTCCACTTT. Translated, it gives CASSQDLGGGGYSPLHF.